This T cell receptor beta chain originates from a study of shared clonotypes between healthy human individuals. General study results and limits: Some clonotypes were shared by all four sorted-subset donors, while others were not shared. The non-shared ones had lower generation probabilities than the shared ones.

In the source study's methods: Filtering was not the same, since immunoSEQ gave junction-only sequences without quality scores. Clones were sequenced by immunoSEQ multiplex PCR, and TCRdb holds only the in-frame ones, with some missing. From that table come the V and J calls and clone size; the DNA was used to work out D and trimming. The table includes approximately 180,000 clones, about 93% detected once. The CDR3 has 13 residues. V lost 7 bases to trimming and J lost 6 bases; unmatched junction nucleotides: 9. The germline V gene has CDR1 WSHSY and CDR2 SAAADI. This clone has a single count. Its specificity is not known. Every donor was a Caucasian adult from Nashville, Tennessee. Both subsets, CD45RA+ naive and CD45RA-negative memory, were split from the CD4+ cells.

The sample comprised naive CD4+ T cells sorted from blood. Subset in this sample: CD45RA+ positively selected. The J gene is TRBJ2-7, the V gene TRBV10-2, with 7 bases lining up with TRBD2. The sequence was obtained from a woman between 25 and 40 years old in good health. CDR3 nucleotide sequence: TGCGCCAGCAACCCCGGACTAGTCGCCGAGCAGTACTTC. Residues: CASNPGLVAEQYF.